Following are 10 T cell receptor beta chains from one sample sequenced in a study of post-analysis software for immune sequencing data. Antigen specificity for these receptors is unknown. TCR beta cDNA libraries included unique molecular identifiers. One entry per CDR3 protein results from TCRdb running MiXCR on the PCR reads. The sample includes 380,000 or so distinct CDR3 sequences, 30% to 45% of them seen just once. Study-level findings and limits: In patients, roughly five TRBV segments were more frequent than in controls, with TRBV5-6, TRBV5-1 and TRBV20-1 among them.

Sequenced: blood. Receptors originate from a girl between 10 and 17 years old with multiple sclerosis.

The V call is TRBV12-3 or TRBV12-4, the J call TRBJ2-1, with a weak D call TRBD1 (6 bases). Trimming took 6 bases from V and 4 from J, leaving 10 bases between them. This CDR3 spans 13 amino acids. CDR3 bases: TGTGCCAGCAGGGCCGGACAGTACAATGAGCAGTTCTTC. Translating it yields CASRAGQYNEQFF.

This clonotype was detected a few times. The chain links TRBV9 to TRBJ2-7, with unresolved D. Matching the DNA end better, TRBJ2-4 makes the J call doubtful. This CDR3 is built from 12 residues. Germline V lookup: CDR1 SGDLS, CDR2 YYNGEE. As DNA, the CDR3 is TGTGCCAGCAGCCCACCCTCCACCATTCAGTACTTC. Residues: CASSPPSTIQYF.

The genes are TRBV11-2 and TRBJ1-4; D not certain. CDR1 SGHAT and CDR2 FQNNGV come from the germline V gene. V lost 3 bases to trimming and J lost 2 bases, with 10 bases between them. The CDR3 consists of 15 residues. The chain's CDR3 is CASSFLGGTNEKLFF. The CDR3 DNA reads TGTGCCAGCAGCTTTCTAGGAGGGACTAATGAAAAACTGTTTTTT.

In this sample, this clonotype turned up a few times. The CDR3 sequence is CASSGLAGKDTQYF. CDR3 in DNA: TGTGCCAGCAGCGGACTAGCGGGGAAAGATACGCAGTATTTT. The chain combines TRBV12-3 or TRBV12-4 with TRBJ2-3; 12 bases agree with TRBD2. V shed 6 bases and J 5 bases; nucleotides not matched to a gene: 3. This CDR3 comprises 14 residues.

This chain uses TRBV7-9 with TRBJ2-5; D could derive from TRBD1 or TRBD2 (6 bases each). The germline V and J ends were trimmed by 3 bases and 2 bases, with 13 bases remaining between them. Germline values: CDR1 SEHNR, CDR2 FQNEAQ (reference sequence). CDR3 length equals 15 residues. This chain's CDR3 is CASSFTWGAQETQYF. The CDR3 bases are TGTGCCAGCAGCTTCACGTGGGGGGCTCAAGAGACCCAGTACTTC.

A remark on this clonotype: A read error is likely, as this CDR3 ends without the conserved phenylalanine or tryptophan. The chain carries TRBV4-3 and TRBJ2-1, with a weak D call TRBD2 (6 bases). The CDR3 totals 16 residues. Trimming removed 0 bases at V and 8 bases at J, with 17 bases between. Germline values: CDR1 LGHNA, CDR2 YSLEER. DNA for the CDR3: TGCGCCAGCAGCCAAGATCTCCCGGGACCGGGGGATGAGCAGTTCTCC. This gives the protein CASSQDLPGPGDEQFS.

This clonotype was seen a handful of times. V and J are TRBV5-1 and TRBJ1-1; D possibly corresponds to TRBD1 (5 bases). The CDR3 spans 15 residues. Germline V CDR1 and CDR2: SGHRS, YFSETQ. V was pared by 1 base and J by 6 bases, with 16 bases between. The CDR3 nucleotides are TGCGCCAGCAGCTTGACCCCGGGACGGATCTCTGAAGCTTTCTTT. It translates to CASSLTPGRISEAFF.

This chain joins TRBV7-9 and TRBJ2-4; D gene ambiguous. Trimming left V 5 bases short and J 0 bases short, with 8 bases between. The CDR3 is 14 residues long. Looked up from germline, CDR1 is SEHNR and CDR2 is FQNEAQ (reference sequence). CDR3 region: CASSAQIAKNIQYF. CDR3 sequence (DNA): TGTGCCAGCAGCGCCCAAATAGCCAAAAACATTCAGTACTTC.

The chain links TRBV5-1 to TRBJ1-2; maybe TRBD1 (5 bases). Trimming removed 2 bases from V and 0 bases from J, with 11 bases in between. CDR1 is SGHRS and CDR2 is YFSETQ in the germline V gene. The CDR3 covers 15 residues. Here the CDR3 reads CASSLDRAANYGYTF. Written as DNA, the CDR3 is TGCGCCAGCAGCTTAGACAGAGCAGCTAACTATGGCTACACCTTC.

The V and J genes are TRBV6-5 and TRBJ2-1, with TRBD2 matching over 12 bases. The CDR3 is made up of 19 amino acids. The junction had 9 bases not matched to a gene; V was cut back by 2 bases and J by 1 base. Germline CDR1 reads MNHEY; CDR2 reads SVGAGI. In DNA, the CDR3 is TGTGCCAGCAGTTACAGGAGGACTAGCGGGGTTAGGTCCTACAATGAGCAGTTCTTC. Amino acids: CASSYRRTSGVRSYNEQFF.